The present entry profiles one T cell receptor beta chain with its context. Its antigen is currently unknown. The data were obtained in a study of T cell responses to AZD1222 COVID-19 vaccine. General observations from the study: Mostly white British, mostly female donors; authors suggested clonal diversity may be underestimated. At study baseline, merely five or six AZD1222 recipients were seropositive. Sampling captured repertoires only after the peak T cell response.

Second doses at about 4 or about 12 weeks were pooled. Libraries were prepared by immunoSEQ multiplex PCR; TCRdb keeps only in-frame clonotypes and omits some of them. The sample includes fewer than 150,000 clones, about 92% seen only once; the top ten take approximately 7.9%. In germline, CDR1 is SQVTM, CDR2 ANQGSEA. The CDR3 extends over 13 amino acids. V gave up 6 bases and J gave up 4 bases, with 10 bases separating them. This TCR came from an adult who received the AZD1222 COVID-19 vaccine. The chain is built from TRBV29-1 and TRBJ2-6; no reliable D call. The specimen comprised peripheral blood, sampled 28 days after the second AZD1222 dose. The CDR3 protein is CSVAPGGANVLTF. The CDR3 coding sequence is TGCAGCGTCGCGCCCGGCGGGGCCAACGTCCTGACTTTC.